In its sample, the clone carrying this T cell receptor beta chain was seen once. Its antigen remains unknown. Combining a sample-barcoded 5' primer with a J-beta primer mix, a second PCR ran for roughly 7 to 11 cycles. TCRdb re-derived calls from the 5' RACE reads in MiXCR, one entry per CDR3 protein. The table shows some 850,000 distinct CDR3 sequences, with approximately 24% occurring only once. Trimming took off 0 bases at V and 1 base at J, with 4 bases between the two ends. Germline CDR1 DFQATT, CDR2 SNEGSKA (reference sequence). The CDR3 length is 13 residues. The sample is drawn from a study of blood T cells in healthy people across ages. Findings of the study overall: Roughly linear age-related decline in beta diversity appeared, significant by age about 40. Researchers report that TCR beta diversity correlated strongly with naive T cell percentage.

The same sample was also used in a study of T cells of mothers and their children.

This sequence originates from a boy between 10 and 17 years old in good health. The chain links TRBV20-1 to TRBJ1-5; D not certain. Input material: blood. This CDR3 reads CSARETSNQPQHF. The CDR3 coding sequence is TGCAGTGCTAGAGAAACAAGCAATCAGCCCCAGCATTTT.